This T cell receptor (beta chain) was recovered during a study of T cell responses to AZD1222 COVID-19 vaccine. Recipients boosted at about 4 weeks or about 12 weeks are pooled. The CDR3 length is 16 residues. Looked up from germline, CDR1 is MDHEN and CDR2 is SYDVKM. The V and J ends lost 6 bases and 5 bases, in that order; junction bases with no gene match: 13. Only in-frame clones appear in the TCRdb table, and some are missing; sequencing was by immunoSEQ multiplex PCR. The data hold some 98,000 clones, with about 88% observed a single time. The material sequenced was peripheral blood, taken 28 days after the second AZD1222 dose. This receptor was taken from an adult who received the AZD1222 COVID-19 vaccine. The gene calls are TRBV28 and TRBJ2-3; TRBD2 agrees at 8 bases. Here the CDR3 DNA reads TGTGCCAGCAGGCGACGGCCGGGACTAGGCATAGATACGCAGTATTTT. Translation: CASRRRPGLGIDTQYF.